The clone carrying this TCR beta chain was seen once. These data are taken from a study of blood T cell repertoires in COVID-19. About the study: Italy, Spain and the United States were the sources of the convalescent and acute COVID-19 samples. The cDNA or gDNA used as material had been derived from T cells, B-cell-depleted T cells, or PBMCs.

CDR1 is SGHAT and CDR2 is FQNNGV in the germline V gene. The length of the CDR3 is 15 residues. V gave up 0 bases and J gave up 7 bases; unmatched junction bases: 6. Using immunoSEQ multiplex PCR, the repertoire was profiled, and TCRdb retains in-frame clones only, with some absent. This table has 200,000 to 250,000 clones, around 84% appearing once. The TCR originated in a woman aged 60-75 years who had recovered from COVID-19. V is TRBV11-2 and J is TRBJ2-7, with TRBD1 identical over 10 bases. What was sequenced was peripheral blood. The CDR3 reads CASSLDRQGAKEQYF. The CDR3 region has the DNA TGTGCCAGCAGCTTAGATAGACAGGGGGCTAAAGAGCAGTACTTC. Variable domain in full (rest from reference TRBV11-2 and TRBJ2-7): EAGVAQSPRYKIIEKRQSVAFWCNPISGHATLYWYQQILGQGPKLLIQFQNNGVVDDSQLPKDRFSAERLKGVDSTLKIQPAKLEDSAVYLCASSLDRQGAKEQYFGPGTRLTVT.